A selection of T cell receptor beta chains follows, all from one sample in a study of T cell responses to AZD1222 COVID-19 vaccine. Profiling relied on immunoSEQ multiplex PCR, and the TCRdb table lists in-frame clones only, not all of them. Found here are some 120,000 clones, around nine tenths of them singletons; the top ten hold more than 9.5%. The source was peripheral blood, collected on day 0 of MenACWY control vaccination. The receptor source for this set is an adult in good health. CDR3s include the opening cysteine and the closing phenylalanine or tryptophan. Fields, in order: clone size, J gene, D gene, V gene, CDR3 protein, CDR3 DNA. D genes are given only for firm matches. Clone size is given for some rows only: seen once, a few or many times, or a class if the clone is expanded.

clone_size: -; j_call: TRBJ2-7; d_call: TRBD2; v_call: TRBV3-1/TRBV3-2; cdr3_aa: CASSQDRGLAGLSYEQYF; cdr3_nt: TGTGCCAGCAGCCAAGATCGGGGACTAGCGGGACTCTCCTACGAGCAGTACTTC
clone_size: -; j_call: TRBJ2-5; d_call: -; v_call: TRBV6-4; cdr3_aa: CASSDREQETQYF; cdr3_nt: TGTGCCAGCAGTGACAGGGAACAAGAGACCCAGTACTTC
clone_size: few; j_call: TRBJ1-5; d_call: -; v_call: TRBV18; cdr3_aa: CASSPGVQNNQPQHF; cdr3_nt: TGTGCCAGCTCACCGGGTGTACAGAATAATCAGCCCCAGCATTTT
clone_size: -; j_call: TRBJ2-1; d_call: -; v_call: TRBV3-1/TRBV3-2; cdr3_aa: CASSQADSGNEQFF; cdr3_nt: TGTGCCAGCAGCCAAGCTGATAGTGGCAATGAGCAGTTCTTC
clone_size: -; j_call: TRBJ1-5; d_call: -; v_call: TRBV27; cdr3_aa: CASSQGQGNQPQHF; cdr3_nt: TGTGCCAGCAGTCAAGGACAAGGCAATCAGCCCCAGCATTTT
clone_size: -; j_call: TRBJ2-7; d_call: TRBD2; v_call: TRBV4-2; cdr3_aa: CASSQGLAVTYEQYF; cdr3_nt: TGTGCCAGCAGCCAAGGGCTAGCGGTAACCTACGAGCAGTACTTC
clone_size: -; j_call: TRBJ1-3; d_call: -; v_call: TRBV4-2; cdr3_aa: CASSQEVVTGTYSGNTIYF; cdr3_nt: TGTGCCAGCAGCCAAGAGGTAGTAACAGGAACTTACTCTGGAAACACCATATATTTT
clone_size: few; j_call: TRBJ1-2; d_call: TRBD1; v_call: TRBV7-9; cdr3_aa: CASSSRDRGGYGYGYTF; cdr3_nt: TGTGCCAGCAGCAGCCGGGACAGGGGAGGATATGGCTATGGCTACACCTTC
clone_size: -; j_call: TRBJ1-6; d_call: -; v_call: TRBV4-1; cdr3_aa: CASSQAHGTSNLGVYNSPLHF; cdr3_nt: TGCGCCAGCAGCCAAGCCCACGGGACAAGCAACCTGGGGGTATATAATTCACCCCTCCACTTT
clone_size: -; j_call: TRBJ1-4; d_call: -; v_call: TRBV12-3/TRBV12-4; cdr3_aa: CASSSMYGEKLFF; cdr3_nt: TGTGCCAGCAGTTCAATGTACGGTGAAAAACTGTTTTTT
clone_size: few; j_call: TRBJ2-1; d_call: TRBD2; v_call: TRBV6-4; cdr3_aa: CASSDGRDGGKDEQFF; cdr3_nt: TGTGCCAGCAGTGACGGGAGGGATGGGGGAAAGGATGAGCAGTTCTTC
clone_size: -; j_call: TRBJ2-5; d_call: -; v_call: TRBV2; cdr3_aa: CASRGVVETQYF; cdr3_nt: TGTGCCAGCAGGGGGGTTGTCGAGACCCAGTACTTC
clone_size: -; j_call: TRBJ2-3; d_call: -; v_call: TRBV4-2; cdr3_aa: CASSPPDSRTDTQYF; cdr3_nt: TGTGCCAGCAGCCCCCCCGACTCTCGCACAGATACGCAGTATTTT
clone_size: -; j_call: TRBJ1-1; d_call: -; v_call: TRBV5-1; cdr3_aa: CASSFPGAEGAEAFF; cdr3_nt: TGCGCCAGCAGCTTCCCGGGGGCGGAGGGGGCTGAAGCTTTCTTT
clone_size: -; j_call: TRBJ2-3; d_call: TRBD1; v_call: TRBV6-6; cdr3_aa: CASSYSGQGAGDTQYF; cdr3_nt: TGTGCCAGCAGTTACTCGGGACAGGGGGCAGGGGATACGCAGTATTTT
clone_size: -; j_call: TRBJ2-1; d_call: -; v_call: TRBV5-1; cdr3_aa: CASSLDLLTSYNEQFF; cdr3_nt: TGCGCCAGCAGCTTGGATCTTCTTACCTCCTACAATGAGCAGTTCTTC
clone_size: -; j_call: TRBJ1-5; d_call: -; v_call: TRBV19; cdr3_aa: CASSMAGAYSNQPQHF; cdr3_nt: TGTGCCAGTAGTATGGCAGGGGCTTATAGCAATCAGCCCCAGCATTTT
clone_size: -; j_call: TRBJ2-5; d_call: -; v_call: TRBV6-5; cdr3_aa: CASRPRVQETQYF; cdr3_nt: TGTGCCAGCAGACCAAGAGTACAAGAGACCCAGTACTTC
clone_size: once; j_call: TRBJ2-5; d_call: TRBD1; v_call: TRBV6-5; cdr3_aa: CASRPGQGAWETQYF; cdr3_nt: TGTGCCAGCAGACCCGGACAGGGGGCATGGGAGACCCAGTACTTC
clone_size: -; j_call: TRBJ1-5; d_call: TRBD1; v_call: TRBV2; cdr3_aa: CASSADRSNQPQHF; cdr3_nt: TGTGCCAGCAGTGCGGACAGGAGCAATCAGCCCCAGCATTTT
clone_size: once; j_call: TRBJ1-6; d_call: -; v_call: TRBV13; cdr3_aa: CASSFSGAGFYNSPLHF; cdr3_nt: TGTGCCAGCAGCTTCTCCGGGGCAGGGTTCTATAATTCACCCCTCCACTTT
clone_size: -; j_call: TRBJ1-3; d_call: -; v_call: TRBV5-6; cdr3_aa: CASSSGGSGNTIYF; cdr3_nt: TGTGCCAGCAGCTCCGGGGGCTCTGGAAACACCATATATTTT
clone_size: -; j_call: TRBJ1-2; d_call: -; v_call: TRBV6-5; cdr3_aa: CAISLGSNYGYTF; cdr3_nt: TGTGCCATCTCCCTGGGGTCTAACTATGGCTACACCTTC
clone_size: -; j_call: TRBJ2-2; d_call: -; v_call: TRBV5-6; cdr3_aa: CASSSARGVRFPGELFF; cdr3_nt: TGTGCCAGCAGCTCCGCAAGGGGAGTTCGTTTCCCCGGGGAGCTGTTTTTT
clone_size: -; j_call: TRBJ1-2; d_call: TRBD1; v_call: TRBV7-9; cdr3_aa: CASSLVGLGQGATGYGYTF; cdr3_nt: TGTGCCAGCAGCTTAGTTGGACTTGGACAGGGGGCCACGGGCTATGGCTACACCTTC
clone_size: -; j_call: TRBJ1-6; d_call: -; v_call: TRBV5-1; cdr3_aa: CASSYMTGGNSPLHF; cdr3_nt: TGCGCCAGCAGCTACATGACAGGCGGGAATTCACCCCTCCACTTT
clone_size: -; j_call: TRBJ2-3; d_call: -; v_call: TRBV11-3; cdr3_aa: CASSPGGRGTDTQYF; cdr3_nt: TGTGCCAGCAGCCCGGGGGGCCGCGGCACAGATACGCAGTATTTT
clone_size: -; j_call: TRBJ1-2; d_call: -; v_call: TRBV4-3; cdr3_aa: CASSQEGRATYGYTF; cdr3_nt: TGCGCCAGCAGCCAAGAAGGGCGGGCGACCTATGGCTACACCTTC
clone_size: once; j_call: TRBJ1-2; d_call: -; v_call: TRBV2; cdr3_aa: CASRDNNYGYTF; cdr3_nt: TGTGCCAGCAGGGACAACAACTATGGCTACACCTTC
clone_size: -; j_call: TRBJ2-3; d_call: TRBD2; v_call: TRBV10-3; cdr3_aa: CAISESGTSGRTDTQYF; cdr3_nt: TGTGCCATCAGTGAGTCGGGGACTAGCGGCCGCACAGATACGCAGTATTTT
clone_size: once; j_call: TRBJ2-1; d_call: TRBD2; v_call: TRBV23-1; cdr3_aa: CASATYREGLAALYNEQFF; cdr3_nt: TGCGCCAGCGCCACTTACAGGGAAGGACTAGCGGCACTATACAATGAGCAGTTCTTC
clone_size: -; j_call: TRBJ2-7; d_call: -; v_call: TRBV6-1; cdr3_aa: CASTDRRGGGAYEQYF; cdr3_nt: TGTGCCAGCACTGATCGGAGGGGGGGAGGGGCCTACGAGCAGTACTTC
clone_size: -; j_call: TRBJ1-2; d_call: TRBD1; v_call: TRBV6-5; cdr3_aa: CASRPTGESGYTF; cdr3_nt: TGTGCCAGCAGACCCACAGGGGAGAGTGGCTACACCTTC
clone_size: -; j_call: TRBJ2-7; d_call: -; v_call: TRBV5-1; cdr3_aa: CASRDSYEQYF; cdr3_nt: TGCGCCAGCAGAGACAGCTACGAGCAGTACTTC
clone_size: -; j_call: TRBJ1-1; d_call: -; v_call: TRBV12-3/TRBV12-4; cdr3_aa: CASTMNTEAFF; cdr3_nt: TGTGCCAGCACAATGAACACTGAAGCTTTCTTT
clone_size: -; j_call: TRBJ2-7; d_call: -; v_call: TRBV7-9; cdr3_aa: CASSVADYEQYF; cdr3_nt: TGTGCCAGCAGCGTCGCCGACTACGAGCAGTACTTC
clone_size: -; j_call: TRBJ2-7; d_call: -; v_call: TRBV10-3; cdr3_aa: CAISVGDPSSYEQYF; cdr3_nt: TGTGCCATCAGTGTAGGGGACCCGAGCTCCTACGAGCAGTACTTC
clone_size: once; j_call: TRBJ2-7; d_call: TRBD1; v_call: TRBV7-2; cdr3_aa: CASSPGQSSAEQYF; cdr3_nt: TGTGCCAGCAGCCCGGGACAGTCCTCTGCCGAGCAGTACTTC
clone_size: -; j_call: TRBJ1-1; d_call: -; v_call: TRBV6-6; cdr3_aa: CASSGGGRTEAFF; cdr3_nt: TGTGCCAGCTCCGGGGGGGGGAGGACTGAAGCTTTCTTT
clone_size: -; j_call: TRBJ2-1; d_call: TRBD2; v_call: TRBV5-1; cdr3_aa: CASSFGVAGDGEQFF; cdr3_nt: TGCGCCAGCAGCTTCGGGGTAGCGGGAGATGGTGAGCAGTTCTTC
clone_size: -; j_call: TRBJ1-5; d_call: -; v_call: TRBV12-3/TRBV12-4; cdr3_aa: CASSLIGNQPQHF; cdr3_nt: TGTGCCAGCAGTTTAATAGGGAACCAGCCCCAGCATTTT
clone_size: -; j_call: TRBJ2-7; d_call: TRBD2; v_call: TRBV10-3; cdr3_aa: CAISDAGGTSGLEQYF; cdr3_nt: TGTGCCATCAGTGACGCCGGGGGGACTAGCGGGCTCGAGCAGTACTTC
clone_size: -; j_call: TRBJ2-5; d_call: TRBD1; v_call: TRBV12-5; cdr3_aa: CASGPRTGGETQYF; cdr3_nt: TGTGCTAGTGGTCCCAGGACAGGGGGCGAGACCCAGTACTTC
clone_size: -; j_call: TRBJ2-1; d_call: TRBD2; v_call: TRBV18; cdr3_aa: CASSTGLAVDEQFF; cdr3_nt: TGTGCCAGCTCAACGGGACTAGCGGTGGATGAGCAGTTCTTC